This T cell receptor beta chain was found in a study of type 1 and type 2 diabetes patients. Study-level information: The whole study generated about 18 million paired-end reads. Study-wide points: Type 2 diabetes and control samples shared highly correlated V and J usage, averaging around 0.97. Some expanded clones seen only in T1D might occur in additional T2D or control samples.

PCR was run on genomic DNA. A primer set of 30 forward and 13 reverse primers amplified the CDR3. TCRdb re-called the multiplex PCR reads through MiXCR, storing one row per CDR3 protein. The data hold 280,000 or so distinct CDR3 sequences, with around 47% observed a single time. V lost 8 bases and J lost 6; bases outside the gene matches: 8. Per the germline V gene, CDR1 is KGHSH and CDR2 is LQKENI. This CDR3 is built from 14 residues. A remark on this clonotype: What it binds is not known.

Specimen: peripheral blood mononuclear cells (PBMCs). The chain recombines TRBV18 with TRBJ2-1; 9 positions match TRBD2. This sequence was found in a man younger than 35 with type 2 diabetes. The CDR3 nucleotides read TGTGCCAGCCGATACCTGACTAGCGGCAATGAGCAGTTCTTC. Encoded protein: CASRYLTSGNEQFF.